The 12 T cell receptor beta chains below all came from one sample that was sequenced in a study of T cells in Graves' hyperthyroidism and ophthalmopathy. Researchers took RNA transcripts and amplified the TCR beta CDR3 regions from them. The primer set for the first-round RT-PCR of the TCR CDR3 was HTBI. TCRdb passed the multiplex PCR reads through MiXCR, listing each CDR3 protein once. The table includes under 350,000 distinct CDR3 sequences, roughly 13% detected once. Sequences were obtained from blood. Source of these receptors: a woman in her thirties or forties with Graves' ophthalmopathy.

V is TRBV27 and J is TRBJ2-5; TRBD2 aligns across 14 bases. CDR1 is MNHEY and CDR2 is SMNVEV in the germline V gene (reference sequence). V lost 2 bases, J lost 4 bases, and 6 bases stayed unmatched. The CDR3 spans 17 residues. The CDR3, as DNA: TGTGCCAGCAGTTTACGGGCCGGACTAGCGGGAGGAGAGACCCAGTACTTC. Translated: CASSLRAGLAGGETQYF.

Many counts were recorded for this clonotype. The CDR3 sequence: CASNDGLAPYNEQFF. DNA for the CDR3: TGTGCCAGCAACGACGGACTAGCCCCCTACAATGAGCAGTTCTTC. This rearrangement joins TRBV6-1 to TRBJ2-1, with 8 bases identical to TRBD2. The CDR3 runs to 15 residues. CDR1 MNHNS and CDR2 SASEGT come from the germline V gene. V was clipped by 7 bases and J by 2 bases; unmatched bases: 7.

This clonotype was seen repeatedly, ten times or more. The V gene is TRBV6-1, the J gene TRBJ2-5; D unresolved. The CDR3 runs to 11 residues. V lost 7 bases and J 5 bases, leaving 8 bases between the germline ends. CDR1 is MNHNS, CDR2 SASEGT, per germline. CDR3 sequence (DNA): TGTGCCAGCACACTGGAGGAGACCCAGTACTTC. Translated: CASTLEETQYF.

The chain employs TRBV7-6 and TRBJ2-3; no clear D. The CDR3 loop spans 15 amino acids. Germline-derived CDR1 and CDR2 are SGHVS and FNYEAQ. V was pared by 2 bases and J by 2 bases, with 11 bases between. The CDR3 sequence: CASSLNFAATDTQYF. The CDR3, as DNA: TGTGCCAGCAGCTTAAATTTCGCGGCCACAGATACGCAGTATTTT. The complete variable domain, with remaining parts taken from reference TRBV7-6 and TRBJ2-3, reads GAGVSQSPRYKVTKRGQDVALRCDPISGHVSLYWYRQALGQGPEFLTYFNYEAQQDKSGLPNDRFSAERPEGSISTLTIQRTEQRDSAMYRCASSLNFAATDTQYFGPGTRLTVL.

This clonotype was found a few times. This chain joins TRBV7-2 and TRBJ2-2; perhaps D is TRBD1 or TRBD2 (5 bases each). Germline CDR1 is SGHTA and CDR2 is FQGNSA. V was cut by 2 bases and J by 0 bases, with 31 bases left in between. CDR3 length equals 23 residues. The CDR3 bases are TGTGCCAGCAGCTTAAAGGCCCAAGGTCCGACAGCTACTAGTGCGGCGAACACCGGGGAGCTGTTTTTT. This encodes CASSLKAQGPTATSAANTGELFF.

This clonotype showed up many times. This rearrangement joins TRBV20-1 to TRBJ1-1; possible D gene TRBD1, 6 bases. Trimming removed 6 bases at V and 1 base at J, with 12 bases between. The CDR3 runs to 13 residues. The germline CDR1 and CDR2 sequences are DFQATT and SNEGSKA (reference sequence). CDR3 loop: CSAGHGGNTEAFF. The CDR3 nucleotides read TGCAGTGCGGGACACGGAGGGAACACTGAAGCTTTCTTT.

This clonotype was seen only a few times. The chain carries TRBV4-1 and TRBJ1-1; possibly TRBD1 for D (5 bases). CDR1 and CDR2 from the germline V gene are MGHRA and YSYEKL. The CDR3 has 16 amino acids. V dropped 6 bases and J dropped 1 base, with 18 bases sitting between them. The CDR3 DNA is TGCGCCAGCAGGAAACAGGATCAGCGGGGGAACACTGAAGCTTTCTTT. It encodes CASRKQDQRGNTEAFF.

This clonotype was seen ten or more times. The chain is built from TRBV18 and TRBJ2-1, with D unresolved. This CDR3 is built from 16 residues. Between the trimmed V and J ends, which lost 4 bases and 2 bases, there was a span of 15 bases. The V gene's germline CDR1 is KGHSH and CDR2 LQKENI. This CDR3 reads CASSRDRLSPYNEQFF. CDR3 nucleotide sequence: TGTGCCAGCTCACGGGATCGATTGTCGCCCTACAATGAGCAGTTCTTC.

The chain joins TRBV4-1 to TRBJ1-1; D possibly corresponds to TRBD1 (5 bases). V gave up 1 base and J gave up 0 bases, with 12 bases separating them. Per the germline V gene, CDR1 is MGHRA and CDR2 is YSYEKL. This CDR3 comprises 16 residues. In nucleotides, the CDR3 is TGCGCCAGCAGCCAAGGGAACGGCAGGGTGAACACTGAAGCTTTCTTT. Protein product: CASSQGNGRVNTEAFF.

This clonotype was seen repeatedly, ten times or more. The J gene is TRBJ2-7, the V gene TRBV11-2; 8 positions agree with TRBD2. The CDR3 loop spans 13 amino acids. Unmatched junction bases numbered 6, after V lost 5 bases and J lost 6 bases. CDR1 and CDR2 from the germline V gene are SGHAT and FQNNGV. In DNA form, the CDR3 reads TGTGCCAGCAGCCACGGACTAGCTGGCGAGCAGTACTTC. Amino acids: CASSHGLAGEQYF.

This clonotype was recorded at least ten times. The V gene is TRBV27, the J gene TRBJ1-1; no clear D. The ends were cut back, 5 bases at V and 6 bases at J, with 16 bases in the middle. Germline CDR1 reads MNHEY; CDR2 reads SMNVEV (reference sequence). The CDR3 spans 14 residues. CDR3 coding DNA: TGTGCCAGCAGTCCGAAGCGGCGAGGGCCTGAAGCTTTCTTT. Residues: CASSPKRRGPEAFF.

This clonotype was picked up many times. The chain couples TRBV6-1 to TRBJ1-5; no clear D. Trimming removed 5 bases at V and 6 bases at J, with 8 bases between. The CDR3 is made up of 12 amino acids. The V gene's germline CDR1 is MNHNS and CDR2 SASEGT. The CDR3 region is CASSPSGQPQHF. The CDR3, as DNA: TGTGCCAGCAGTCCTTCTGGTCAGCCCCAGCATTTT.